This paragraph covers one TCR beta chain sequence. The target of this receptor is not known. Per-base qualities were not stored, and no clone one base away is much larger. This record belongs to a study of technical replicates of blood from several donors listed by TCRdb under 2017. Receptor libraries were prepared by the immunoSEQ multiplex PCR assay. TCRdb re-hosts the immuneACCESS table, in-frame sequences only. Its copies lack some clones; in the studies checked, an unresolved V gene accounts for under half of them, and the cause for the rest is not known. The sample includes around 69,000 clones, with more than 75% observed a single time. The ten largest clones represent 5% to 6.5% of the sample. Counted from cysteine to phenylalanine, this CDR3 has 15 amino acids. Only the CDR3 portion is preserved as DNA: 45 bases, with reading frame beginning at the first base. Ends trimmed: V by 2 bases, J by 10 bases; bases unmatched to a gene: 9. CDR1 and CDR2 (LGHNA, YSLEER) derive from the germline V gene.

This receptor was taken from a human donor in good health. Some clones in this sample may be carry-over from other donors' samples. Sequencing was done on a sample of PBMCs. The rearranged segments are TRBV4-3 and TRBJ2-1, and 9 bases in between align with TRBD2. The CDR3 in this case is CASSQTSGPFIEQFF. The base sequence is TGCGCCAGCAGCCAAACTAGCGGGCCTTTTATAGAGCAGTTCTTC.